This TCR beta chain was recorded in a study of blood T cell repertoires in COVID-19 (TCRdb year 2020). Describing the broader study: Samples from collaborators originated in the United States, Italy and Spain and spanned both the acute and convalescent phases of COVID-19. The material from the prospective study consisted of cDNA or gDNA derived from T cells, B-cell-depleted T cells, or PBMCs. Subjects who had been exposed to COVID-19, were actively infected with it, or had recovered from it provided the deeply sampled blood TCRbeta repertoires that made up the dataset. The repertoires were released in a freely available public database intended as a resource for research on the immune response to SARS-CoV-2. The samples were drawn from two sources: the first 160 participants of the ongoing ImmuneRACE study, and 1,000 to 1,500 subjects contributed by 6 global collaborators. The sample metadata nearly always contained a de-identified subject ID, COVID-19 status, age in years and sex. Where available, HLA class I and class II types were obtained from metadata supplied by the sample provider rather than from assay-based typing.

The collaborating institutions used their own protocols to collect whole blood in K2EDTA tubes. For TCRbeta analysis, collaborators shipped samples as frozen whole blood, isolated PBMCs, or DNA extracted from either of those sample types. Overall study results and their limits: How much clinical and demographic metadata was included differed by source and by participant, and the metadata was provided uncurated.

The immunoSEQ Assay, a bias-controlled multiplex PCR, was used to amplify TCRbeta CDR3 regions from genomic DNA. Per the original workflow: Within the assay, amplification of reference gene primers was used to estimate how many nucleated cells each sample contained. To quantify the absolute abundance of each unique TCRbeta CDR3 rearrangement, sequence reads were collapsed and filtered. For each sample, productive Simpson clonality was calculated as the square root of Simpson's diversity index across productive rearrangements. As stored in TCRdb, this immuneACCESS dataset retains in-frame rearrangements with V and J assigned. A fraction of the clones does not appear; measured against another copy, unresolved V genes explain less than half of the discrepancy, and the remainder lacks a known reason. That table gives V, J and clone size, and the DNA gave D and trimming. This sample gives roughly 170,000 clones in total; about 87% of them show up just once. The top ten clones comprise 25% to 30% of the sample.

About this clone: Its antigen is currently not known. No base quality values were provided; no much bigger clone lies one nucleotide off.

Inclusive of the bounding cysteine and phenylalanine, the CDR3 is 10 residues long. Only the CDR3 DNA stays, 30 bases, in frame from base 1. Via the germline V gene, CDR1 is SQVTM and CDR2 ANQGSEA. Trimming at the junction amounts to 1 base on V and 8 bases on J, and the germline ends lie 5 bases apart. The clonotype comes from a man in his 60s with acute or convalescent COVID-19. Sequencing input: peripheral blood. This chain joins TRBV29-1 to TRBJ1-2, and possibly TRBD1, on 5 matching bases. The CDR3 corresponds to CSVEAGGYTF. The sequenced DNA is TGCAGCGTTGAAGCAGGGGGCTACACCTTC. When the CDR3 is completed using the reference TRBV29-1 and TRBJ1-2 genes on either side, the full variable domain is SAVISQKPSRDICQRGTSLTIQCQVDSQVTMMFWYRQQPGQSLTLIATANQGSEATYESGFVIDKFPISRPNLTFSTLTVSNMSPEDSSIYLCSVEAGGYTFGSGTRLTVV.